The 6 T cell receptor beta chains reported below all come from one sample, sequenced in a study of blood T cells in healthy people across ages. Then a second PCR, running roughly 7 to 11 cycles, was carried out with a sample-barcoded 5' primer and a J-beta primer mix. Using its own MiXCR run on the 5' RACE reads, TCRdb lists one record per CDR3 protein. The table lists 1 million to 1.2 million distinct CDR3 sequences, under 40% of them singletons, with around 13% in the top ten. Sequenced: blood. These receptors all come from a man younger than 30 in good health.

The chain combines TRBV10-3 with TRBJ2-3; no firm D call. CDR3 length equals 17 residues. Per germline, CDR1 ENHRY and CDR2 SYGVKD. V lost 2 bases, J lost 6 bases, and 21 bases lay in between. In DNA, the CDR3 is TGTGCCATCAGTGAGGCCCGAGCAGGAATCTCTACGGATACGCAGTATTTT. Amino acids: CAISEARAGISTDTQYF.

This sequence joins TRBV27 and TRBJ1-6; weak D call: TRBD1 (6 bases). The CDR3 consists of 18 residues. Trimming cost V 5 bases and J 4 bases, with 21 bases left between them. CDR1 MNHEY and CDR2 SMNVEV come from the germline V gene (reference sequence). The CDR3 coding sequence is TGTGCCAGCAGTCGGGGGCCGGGGCGAAAATATTATAATTCACCCCTCCACTTT. Its translation is CASSRGPGRKYYNSPLHF.

V gene TRBV7-9 combines with J gene TRBJ1-2; unclear D gene. There are 15 residues in the CDR3. CDR1 SEHNR and CDR2 FQNEAQ come from the germline V gene (reference sequence). The V gene lost 5 bases and the J gene lost 4 bases, with 17 bases spanning the gap. In DNA form, the CDR3 reads TGTGCCAGCAGCCAGGCAAAGGGTTCTTCCTATGGCTACACCTTC. Protein product: CASSQAKGSSYGYTF.

V is TRBV7-8 and J is TRBJ1-1, with unresolved D. V was cut by 5 bases and J by 9 bases, with 7 bases left in between. Per the germline V gene, CDR1 is SGHVS and CDR2 is FQNEAQ. The CDR3 runs to 10 residues. The CDR3 sequence is CASSQRQAFF. The CDR3 coding sequence is TGTGCCAGCAGCCAAAGACAAGCTTTCTTT.

The CDR3 loop is CASSLWTSGGLSTDTQYF. The CDR3 DNA reads TGTGCCAGCTCACTCTGGACTAGCGGGGGTCTAAGCACAGATACGCAGTATTTT. The chain employs TRBV18 and TRBJ2-3; 13 bases map to TRBD2. V shed 4 bases, J shed 0 bases, and the junction held 7 bases outside the gene matches. Germline CDR1 and CDR2: KGHSH and LQKENI. The CDR3 sequence is 18 residues long. Variable domain in full (rest from reference TRBV18 and TRBJ2-3): NAGVMQNPRHLVRRRGQEARLRCSPMKGHSHVYWYRQLPEEGLKFMVYLQKENIIDESGMPKERFSAEFPKEGPSILRIQQVVRGDSAAYFCASSLWTSGGLSTDTQYFGPGTRLTVL.

The rearrangement joins TRBV4-3 to TRBJ1-2; 9 bases map to TRBD1. The CDR3 covers 15 residues. V shed 2 bases, J shed 4 bases, and the junction held 5 bases outside the gene matches. Germline CDR1 and CDR2: LGHNA and YSLEER. The CDR3 is CASSQRDRDRYGYTF. The DNA for the CDR3 is TGCGCCAGCAGCCAACGGGACAGGGATCGCTATGGCTACACCTTC.